This T cell receptor (beta chain) was recovered during a study of blood T cell repertoires in COVID-19. Study context: From the United States, Italy and Spain came samples of acute and convalescent COVID-19. PBMCs, B-cell-depleted T cells, or T cells provided the cDNA or gDNA that made up the material.

Authors' analysis steps: From reference gene primer amplification, estimates of nucleated cell counts were derived. Generated by immunoSEQ multiplex PCR, the TCRdb table keeps only in-frame clones and is missing some. V and J calls and clone size are given by that table; D and trimming were obtained from the DNA. The data contain about 170,000 clones, more than 70% of them singletons. This CDR3 is 15 amino acids long. Trimming shortened V by 5 bases and J by 1 base, and 13 bases separated the two germline ends. The germline V gene has CDR1 SGHTA and CDR2 FQGTGA. The sequencing sample was made of peripheral blood. The TCR comes from an older woman who had recovered from COVID-19. The chain joins TRBV7-3 to TRBJ2-3; D is possibly TRBD1 (7 bases). DNA of the CDR3: TGTGCCAGCAGCCCAGGGGGGACACGCACAGATACGCAGTATTTT. As protein: CASSPGGTRTDTQYF.